The 29 T cell receptor beta chains presented below share a single source sample, sequenced in a study of blood T cell repertoires in COVID-19. Measured with immunoSEQ multiplex PCR; TCRdb has only the in-frame clones, and not every one. This table holds around 82,000 clones, around 90% found once. The material sequenced was peripheral blood. Every receptor here comes from a human donor in a cohort sampled during active COVID-19.

This clone was counted only a few times. The chain carries TRBV9 and TRBJ2-5, with 7 bases fitting TRBD2. The V gene end was trimmed by 4 bases and the J gene end by 4 bases; junction bases not matched to a gene: 7. This CDR3 is built from 14 residues. Germline V gene data show CDR1 as SGDLS and CDR2 as YYNGEE. In DNA, the CDR3 is TGTGCCAGCAGCTCGCGGGGGTCGGGAGAGACCCAGTACTTC. As protein: CASSSRGSGETQYF.

The chain is built from TRBV7-9 and TRBJ2-5, with D possibly matching TRBD2 (5 bases). From germline, CDR1 is SEHNR and CDR2 FQNEAQ (reference sequence). The CDR3 length is 19 residues. Trimming shortened V by 1 base and J by 7 bases, and 28 bases separated the two germline ends. In DNA form, the CDR3 reads TGTGCCAGCAGCTTAGTTCTCTCGGAACTAGGCCCATCGGCTGTGACCCAGTACTTC. This encodes CASSLVLSELGPSAVTQYF.

About this clone itself: Germline is not matched at one junction end, which may reflect a read error. The chain recombines TRBV19 with TRBJ1-4; TRBD1 is a possible D gene (6 bases). This CDR3 comprises 15 residues. CDR1 and CDR2 from the germline V gene are LNHDA and SQIVND (reference sequence). DNA of the CDR3: TGTGCCAGTAGCCCAGGGGTCTCCGCTAAAGAAAAACTGTTTTTT. This codes for CASSPGVSAKEKLFF.

This sequence joins TRBV6-5 and TRBJ1-2; D possibly corresponds to TRBD1 (6 bases). Trimming cost V 6 bases and J 0 bases, with 11 bases left between them. This CDR3 has 14 amino acids. The germline CDR1 and CDR2 sequences are MNHEY and SVGAGI. This CDR3 reads CASRKQGANYGYTF. In DNA, the CDR3 is TGTGCCAGCAGAAAACAGGGAGCTAACTATGGCTACACCTTC.

The rearrangement joins TRBV24-1 to TRBJ1-2; 10 bases are a match to TRBD1. The trim removed 3 bases at V and 7 bases at J, leaving 10 bases unmatched. The CDR3 totals 16 residues. Germline V lookup: CDR1 KGHDR, CDR2 SFDVKD. CDR3: CATSDPPGQGWVGYTF. CDR3 coding DNA: TGTGCCACCAGTGATCCGCCGGGACAGGGGTGGGTTGGCTACACCTTC.

This clone has a single count. The V gene is TRBV27, the J gene TRBJ2-1; 9 nucleotides align to TRBD1. The germline V gene has CDR1 MNHEY and CDR2 SMNVEV (reference sequence). CDR3 length: 16 amino acids. J gave up 0 bases and V 6 bases, and 6 bases lay outside the gene matches. The CDR3 sequence: CASRHRGPSSYNEQFF. The CDR3 bases are TGTGCCAGCAGGCACAGGGGGCCCAGCTCCTACAATGAGCAGTTCTTC.

CDR3 residues: CASSPKSIGTEAFF. The CDR3 DNA follows: TGTGCCAGCAGCCCGAAATCGATCGGGACTGAAGCTTTCTTT. This chain joins TRBV7-9 and TRBJ1-1; D not resolved. The CDR3 is 14 amino acids. V lost 5 bases and J 5 bases, leaving 15 bases between the germline ends. Germline-derived CDR1 and CDR2 are SEHNR and FQNEAQ (reference sequence). The full variable domain, with the rest looked up from reference TRBV7-9 and TRBJ1-1, is DTGVSQNPRHKITKRGQNVTFRCDPISEHNRLYWYRQTLGQGPEFLTYFQNEAQLEKSRLLSDRFSAERPKGSFSTLEIQRTEQGDSAMYLCASSPKSIGTEAFFGQGTRLTVV.

DNA for the CDR3: TGTGCCAGCGTGATTTTTGAAGAGATCCCTGAGCAGTTCTTC. As protein: CASVIFEEIPEQFF. This chain connects TRBV6-5 to TRBJ2-1, with no clear D. The ends were cut back, 8 bases at V and 9 bases at J, with 20 bases in the middle. The germline gives CDR1 MNHEY, CDR2 SVGAGI. The CDR3 is made up of 14 amino acids.

This clone appeared a single time. The rearrangement links TRBV4-3 to TRBJ1-2, with D unresolved. CDR3 length equals 15 residues. V was pared by 0 bases and J by 4 bases, with 12 bases between. In germline, CDR1 is LGHNA, CDR2 YSLEER. CDR3: CASSQDQEGSYGYTF. The CDR3 DNA reads as TGCGCCAGCAGCCAAGATCAGGAGGGTAGCTATGGCTACACCTTC.

The chain is built from TRBV5-6 and TRBJ1-2; 9 bases fit TRBD1. Trimming took 1 base from V and 7 from J; bases not matched to a gene: 8. The CDR3 has 15 residues. Germline CDR1 and CDR2: SGHDT and YYEEEE. This chain's CDR3 is CASSLMNRGQGGYTF. The CDR3 DNA reads as TGTGCCAGCAGCTTGATGAACAGGGGGCAAGGTGGCTACACCTTC. The complete variable domain, with remaining parts taken from reference TRBV5-6 and TRBJ1-2, reads DAGVTQSPTHLIKTRGQQVTLRCSPKSGHDTVSWYQQALGQGPQFIFQYYEEEERQRGNFPDRFSGHQFPNYSSELNVNALLLGDSALYLCASSLMNRGQGGYTFGSGTRLTVV.

This chain connects TRBV12-3 or TRBV12-4 to TRBJ1-1, with D possibly matching TRBD1 (5 bases). Trimming pared 6 bases from V and 0 bases from J, leaving 8 bases between. The CDR3 length is 13 residues. The CDR3 DNA reads as TGTGCCAGCAGGACAGCCATGAACACTGAAGCTTTCTTT. It is translated as CASRTAMNTEAFF.

This chain uses TRBV7-9 with TRBJ1-2, with TRBD1 matching over 7 bases. Germline lookup yields CDR1 SEHNR and CDR2 FQNEAQ (reference sequence). The CDR3 has 15 residues. V shed 1 base and J 8 bases; nucleotides not matched to a gene: 10. The CDR3 loop is CASSLEVTGSRGYTF. Written as DNA, the CDR3 is TGTGCCAGCAGCTTAGAGGTGACAGGGTCTAGAGGCTACACCTTC.

The rearrangement joins TRBV5-4 to TRBJ2-5; TRBD2 is a possible D gene (7 bases). The CDR3 has 14 amino acids. V lost 10 bases to trimming and J lost 1 base, with 17 bases between them. CDR1 and CDR2 from the germline V gene are SGHNT and YYREEE (reference sequence). The CDR3 DNA follows: TGTGCCGCATCCGGGGGGCCACCCCAAGAGACCCAGTACTTC. It encodes CAASGGPPQETQYF.

This chain uses TRBV7-9 with TRBJ2-7; TRBD2 agrees at 7 bases. Germline-derived CDR1 and CDR2 are SEHNR and FQNEAQ (reference sequence). The CDR3 length is 14 residues. Trimming cost V 5 bases and J 3 bases; bases outside gene matches: 7. In nucleotides, the CDR3 is TGTGCCAGCAGCGGCGGGGGAGGGTACTACGAGCAGTACTTC. Its protein product is CASSGGGGYYEQYF.

This rearrangement joins TRBV6-5 to TRBJ1-1; D may be TRBD1 (6 bases). CDR1 and CDR2 from the germline V gene are MNHEY and SVGAGI. Trimming shortened V by 6 bases and J by 2 bases, and 13 bases separated the two germline ends. The CDR3 covers 14 residues. CDR3 in amino acids: CASRVGGANTEAFF. In nucleotides, the CDR3 is TGTGCCAGCAGGGTCGGGGGGGCAAACACTGAAGCTTTCTTT.

The rearrangement uses TRBV13 and TRBJ2-5; 8 bases map to TRBD2. The CDR3 consists of 16 residues. The J segment lost 1 base and the V segment lost 2 bases, leaving 6 bases of the junction unmatched. Germline assignment: CDR1 PRHDT and CDR2 FYEKMQ (reference sequence). CDR3 sequence (DNA): TGTGCCAGCAGCTTACGACCTGCGGGGGGCCAAGAGACCCAGTACTTC. Encoded protein: CASSLRPAGGQETQYF.

The gene calls are TRBV29-1 and TRBJ2-5; 8 nucleotides align to TRBD1. The J segment lost 5 bases and the V segment lost 3 bases, leaving 5 bases of the junction unmatched. The CDR3 is made up of 13 amino acids. Germline V gene data show CDR1 as SQVTM and CDR2 as ANQGSEA. CDR3 protein: CSVDDRGGETQYF. CDR3 nucleotides: TGCAGCGTTGATGACAGGGGTGGCGAGACCCAGTACTTC. Together with reference TRBV29-1 and TRBJ2-5, the CDR3 gives the full variable domain: SAVISQKPSRDICQRGTSLTIQCQVDSQVTMMFWYRQQPGQSLTLIATANQGSEATYESGFVIDKFPISRPNLTFSTLTVSNMSPEDSSIYLCSVDDRGGETQYFGPGTRLLVL.

The V call is TRBV5-6, the J call TRBJ2-7; 10 bases match TRBD1. The CDR3 totals 16 residues. The germline gives CDR1 SGHDT, CDR2 YYEEEE. V lost 2 bases to trimming and J lost 0 bases; unmatched junction nucleotides: 5. CDR3 nucleotide sequence: TGTGCCAGCAGCTTATATGGGACAGGGGACTCCTACGAGCAGTACTTC. This codes for CASSLYGTGDSYEQYF.

V usage is TRBV4-3 and J usage is TRBJ2-2; D not certain. Germline CDR1 LGHNA, CDR2 YSLEER. The CDR3 covers 15 residues. V was cut by 0 bases and J by 5 bases, with 10 bases left in between. CDR3 residues: CASSQDLLRTGELFF. The CDR3 DNA reads TGCGCCAGCAGCCAAGACCTGCTGAGGACCGGGGAGCTGTTTTTT.

This chain joins TRBV3-1 (or the pseudogene TRBV3-2) and TRBJ2-7; D is possibly TRBD2 (5 bases). CDR3 length equals 15 residues. Trimming pared 1 base from V and 2 bases from J, leaving 12 bases between. Per the germline V gene, CDR1 is LGHDT and CDR2 is YNNKEL (reference sequence). For the CDR3, the DNA is TGTGCCAGCAGCCAAGGGCGGACTTCCACCTACGAGCAGTACTTC. It codes for CASSQGRTSTYEQYF.

This clone was seen only once. The V and J genes are TRBV6-6 and TRBJ2-2, with 7 bases lining up with TRBD2. Germline CDR1 is MNHNY and CDR2 is SVGAGI (reference sequence). There are 16 residues in the CDR3. Trimming cost V 5 bases and J 0 bases; bases outside gene matches: 6. This chain's CDR3 is CASSQGAGPNTGELFF. In DNA form, the CDR3 reads TGTGCCAGCAGTCAAGGAGCGGGGCCGAACACCGGGGAGCTGTTTTTT.

CDR3: CASSQDTGGGQETQYF. The CDR3, as DNA: TGTGCCAGCAGCCAAGACACGGGGGGCGGCCAAGAGACCCAGTACTTC. This chain joins TRBV3-1 (or the pseudogene TRBV3-2) and TRBJ2-5; a weak D match, TRBD2 (7 bases). From germline, CDR1 is LGHDT and CDR2 YNNKEL (reference sequence). This CDR3 comprises 16 residues. V dropped 0 bases and J dropped 1 base, with 12 bases sitting between them.

V gene TRBV19 combines with J gene TRBJ2-1; D is possibly TRBD2 (5 bases). The V gene lost 8 bases and the J gene lost 0 bases, with 11 bases spanning the gap. Germline lookup yields CDR1 LNHDA and CDR2 SQIVND (reference sequence). The CDR3 covers 14 residues. CDR3 protein: CASAGESSYNEQFF. The CDR3, as DNA: TGTGCCAGTGCTGGGGAGAGCTCCTACAATGAGCAGTTCTTC.

Written as DNA, the CDR3 is TGTGCCAGCAGCTTCTTCGTCGACAATGAGCAGTTCTTC. Protein sequence: CASSFFVDNEQFF. The chain uses TRBV7-9 and TRBJ2-1; D uncertain. Between the trimmed V and J ends, which lost 3 bases and 5 bases, there was a span of 8 bases. CDR1 and CDR2 (germline): SEHNR, FQNEAQ (reference sequence). The CDR3 consists of 13 residues.

V gene TRBV6-4 combines with J gene TRBJ1-1; D remains unclear. V was cut by 3 bases and J by 1 base, with 6 bases left in between. The CDR3 covers 13 residues. Looked up from germline, CDR1 is MRHNA and CDR2 is SNTAGT. CDR3 region: CASSERSNTEAFF. CDR3 bases: TGTGCCAGCAGTGAACGGTCGAACACTGAAGCTTTCTTT.

The chain couples TRBV9 to TRBJ2-1; 11 nucleotides match TRBD2. Germline CDR1 SGDLS, CDR2 YYNGEE. This CDR3 region has 15 residues. The V and J ends lost 3 bases and 7 bases, in that order; junction bases with no gene match: 6. CDR3 sequence reads: CASSALAGGLNEQFF. The CDR3 DNA reads as TGTGCCAGCAGCGCCTTAGCGGGGGGGCTTAATGAGCAGTTCTTC.

The chain carries TRBV27 and TRBJ1-2; D possibly corresponds to TRBD1 (5 bases). The germline CDR1 and CDR2 sequences are MNHEY and SMNVEV (reference sequence). CDR3 size: 15 residues. V was cut by 4 bases and J by 1 base, with 13 bases left in between. The DNA of the CDR3 is TGTGCCAGCAGTTCCGGGGGGAAAGTTAACTATGGCTACACCTTC. Translated: CASSSGGKVNYGYTF.

The chain's CDR3 is CSVARQGASSGYTF. The DNA of the CDR3 is TGCAGCGTTGCTCGGCAGGGGGCGTCAAGCGGCTACACCTTC. The V and J genes are TRBV29-1 and TRBJ1-2; 8 bases fit TRBD1. Germline-derived CDR1 and CDR2 are SQVTM and ANQGSEA. V lost 4 bases and J lost 8; bases outside the gene matches: 12. There are 14 residues in the CDR3.

The CDR3 spells CASSPRTSGGYEQYF. DNA for the CDR3: TGTGCCAGCAGCCCTAGGACTAGCGGGGGGTACGAGCAGTACTTC. The chain recombines TRBV7-6 with TRBJ2-7, with TRBD2 matching 14 bases. This CDR3 has 15 amino acids. Germline V CDR1 and CDR2: SGHVS, FNYEAQ. Unmatched junction bases numbered 4, after V lost 5 bases and J lost 4 bases.